This T cell receptor (beta chain) was obtained from a study of PD-L1 blockade in urothelial cancer. Profiled with immunoSEQ multiplex PCR; TCRdb holds only in-frame clones, not every one. The table lists tens of thousands of clones, around 90% of them singletons. CDR1 and CDR2 from the germline V gene are SGHNT and YYREEE (reference sequence). The CDR3 loop spans 14 amino acids. V lost 2 bases and J 4 bases, leaving 12 bases between the germline ends. V gene TRBV5-4 combines with J gene TRBJ1-1; D perhaps matches TRBD1 (5 bases). The receptor was isolated from a man in his 60s with urothelial cancer. This specimen was PBMCs, taken around atezolizumab (anti-PD-L1) treatment. The CDR3 region is CASSFSQGGTEAFF. In DNA, the CDR3 is TGTGCCAGCAGCTTCTCCCAGGGCGGCACTGAAGCTTTCTTT. The whole variable domain, remainder taken from reference TRBV5-4 and TRBJ1-1, is ETGVTQSPTHLIKTRGQQVTLRCSSQSGHNTVSWYQQALGQGPQFIFQYYREEENGRGNFPPRFSGLQFPNYSSELNVNALELDDSALYLCASSFSQGGTEAFFGQGTRLTVV.